This section outlines one T cell receptor beta chain sequence together with its context. Its antigen is unidentified. This record comes from a study of cytomegalovirus exposure and HLA in healthy donors. Findings and limits, study-wide: Researchers counted over 150 TCR beta chains as cytomegalovirus-associated. In vitro checks showed that a few CMV-associated chains really do target CMV antigens.

The protocol was immunoSEQ multiplex PCR, while the TCRdb copy is restricted to in-frame clones and leaves out a portion. Of about 44,000 clones in the sample, roughly 93% are singletons; the top ten hold more than 2%. The specimen sequenced was PBMCs. This clonotype was obtained from a woman younger than 35 in good health and CMV-seronegative.

CDR3 coding DNA: TGTGCCAGTAGTAAGACAGGGAACACTGAAGCTTTCTTT. Translated, it gives CASSKTGNTEAFF. This chain joins TRBV19 and TRBJ1-1, with D possibly matching TRBD1 (6 bases). V was shortened by 4 bases and J by 1 base, with 7 bases between the two germline ends. Per the germline V gene, CDR1 is LNHDA and CDR2 is SQIVND (reference sequence). The CDR3 loop spans 13 amino acids.